Sequencing of this T cell receptor beta chain was carried out in a study of blood T cell repertoires in COVID-19. Study-wide context: Acute-phase and convalescent COVID-19 samples originated in the United States, Italy and Spain.

Repertoires were generated with immunoSEQ multiplex PCR, while TCRdb's copy carries only in-frame clones and drops some. The sample carries 300,000 to 400,000 clones, more than 70% recorded once. Germline CDR1 reads MRHNA; CDR2 reads SNTAGT. The CDR3 is made up of 15 amino acids. Trimming took 2 bases from V and 3 from J, leaving 13 bases between them. Sequences were obtained from peripheral blood. This TCR came from a man aged 25 to 40 with active or convalescent COVID-19. This chain connects TRBV6-4 to TRBJ1-2; maybe TRBD1 (6 bases). In DNA, the CDR3 is TGTGCCAGCAGTGACCATGGTGGGGGCCACTATGGCTACACCTTC. Protein product: CASSDHGGGHYGYTF.